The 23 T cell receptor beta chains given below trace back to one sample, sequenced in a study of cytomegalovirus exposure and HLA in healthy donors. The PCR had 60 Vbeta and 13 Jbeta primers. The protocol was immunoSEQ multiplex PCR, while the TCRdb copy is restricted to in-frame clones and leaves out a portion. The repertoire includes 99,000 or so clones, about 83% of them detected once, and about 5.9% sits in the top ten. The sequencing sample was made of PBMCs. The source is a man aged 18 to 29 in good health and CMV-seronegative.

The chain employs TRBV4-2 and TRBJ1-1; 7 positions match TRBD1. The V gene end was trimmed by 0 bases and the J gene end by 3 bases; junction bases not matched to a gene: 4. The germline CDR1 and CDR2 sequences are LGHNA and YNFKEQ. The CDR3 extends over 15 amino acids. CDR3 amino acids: CASSQEVDRYTEAFF. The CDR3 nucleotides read TGTGCCAGCAGCCAAGAGGTGGACAGGTACACTGAAGCTTTCTTT.

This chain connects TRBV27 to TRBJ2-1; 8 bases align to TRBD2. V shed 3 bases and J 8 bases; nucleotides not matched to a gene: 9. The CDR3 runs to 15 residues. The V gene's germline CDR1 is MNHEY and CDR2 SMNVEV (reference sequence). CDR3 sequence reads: CASSFRLAGWDEQFF. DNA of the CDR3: TGTGCCAGCAGTTTCCGGCTAGCGGGTTGGGATGAGCAGTTCTTC.

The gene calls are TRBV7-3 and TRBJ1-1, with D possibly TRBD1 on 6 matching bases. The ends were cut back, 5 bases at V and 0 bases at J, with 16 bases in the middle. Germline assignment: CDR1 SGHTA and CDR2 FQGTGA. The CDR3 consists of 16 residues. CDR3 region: CASSETWGPMNTEAFF. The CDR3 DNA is TGTGCCAGCAGCGAGACGTGGGGGCCCATGAACACTGAAGCTTTCTTT. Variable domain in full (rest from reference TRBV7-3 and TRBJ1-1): GAGVSQTPSNKVTEKGKYVELRCDPISGHTALYWYRQSLGQGPEFLIYFQGTGAADDSGLPNDRFFAVRPEGSVSTLKIQRTERGDSAVYLCASSETWGPMNTEAFFGQGTRLTVV.

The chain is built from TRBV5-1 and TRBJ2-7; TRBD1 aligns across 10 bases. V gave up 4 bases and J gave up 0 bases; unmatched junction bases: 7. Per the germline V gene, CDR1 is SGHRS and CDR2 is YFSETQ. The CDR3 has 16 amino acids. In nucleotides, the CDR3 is TGCGCCAGCAGCCGACAGGGACAGGGGAACTCCTACGAGCAGTACTTC. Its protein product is CASSRQGQGNSYEQYF.

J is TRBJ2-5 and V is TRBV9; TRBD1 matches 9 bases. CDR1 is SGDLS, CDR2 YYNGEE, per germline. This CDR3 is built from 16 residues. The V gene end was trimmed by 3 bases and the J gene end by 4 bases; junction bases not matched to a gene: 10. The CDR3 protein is CASSAWGQGGGETQYF. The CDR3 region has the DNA TGTGCCAGCAGCGCGTGGGGACAGGGCGGCGGAGAGACCCAGTACTTC.

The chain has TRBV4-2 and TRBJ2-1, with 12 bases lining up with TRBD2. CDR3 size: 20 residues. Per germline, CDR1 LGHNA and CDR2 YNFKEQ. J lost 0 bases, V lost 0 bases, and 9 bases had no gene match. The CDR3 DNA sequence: TGTGCCAGCAGCCAAGAGTCAAGGCTAGCGGGAGGGTCCTCCTACAATGAGCAGTTCTTC. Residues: CASSQESRLAGGSSYNEQFF.

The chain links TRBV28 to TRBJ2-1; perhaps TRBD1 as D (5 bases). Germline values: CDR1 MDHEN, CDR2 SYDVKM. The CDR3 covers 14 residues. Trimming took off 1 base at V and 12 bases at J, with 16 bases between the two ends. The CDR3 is CASSLSFRASGQFF. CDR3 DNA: TGTGCCAGCAGTTTATCATTCAGGGCCTCGGGGCAGTTCTTC.

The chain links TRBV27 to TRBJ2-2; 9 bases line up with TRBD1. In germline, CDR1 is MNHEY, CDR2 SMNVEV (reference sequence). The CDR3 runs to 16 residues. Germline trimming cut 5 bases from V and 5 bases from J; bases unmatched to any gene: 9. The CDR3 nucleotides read TGTGCCAGCAGTCCATCCGGGACAGGGTGGACCGGGGAGCTGTTTTTT. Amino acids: CASSPSGTGWTGELFF.

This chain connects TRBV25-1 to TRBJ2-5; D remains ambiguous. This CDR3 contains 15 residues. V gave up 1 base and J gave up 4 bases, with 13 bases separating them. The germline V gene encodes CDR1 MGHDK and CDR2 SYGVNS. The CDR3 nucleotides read TGTGCCAGCAGTGAATCCCCGAGGATAGGAGAGACCCAGTACTTC. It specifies CASSESPRIGETQYF.

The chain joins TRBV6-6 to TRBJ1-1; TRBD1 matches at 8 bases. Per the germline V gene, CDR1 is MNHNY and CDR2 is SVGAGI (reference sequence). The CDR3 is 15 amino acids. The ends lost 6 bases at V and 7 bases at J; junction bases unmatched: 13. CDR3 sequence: CASSLAPTGVGEAFF. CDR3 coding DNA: TGTGCCAGCAGCCTCGCCCCGACAGGGGTCGGTGAAGCTTTCTTT.

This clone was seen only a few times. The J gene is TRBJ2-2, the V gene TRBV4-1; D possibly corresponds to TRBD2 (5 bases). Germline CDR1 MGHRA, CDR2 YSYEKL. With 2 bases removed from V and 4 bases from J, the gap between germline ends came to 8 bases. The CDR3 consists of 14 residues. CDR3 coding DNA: TGCGCCAGCAGCCAACTCGGACTCACCGGGGAGCTGTTTTTT. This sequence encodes CASSQLGLTGELFF.

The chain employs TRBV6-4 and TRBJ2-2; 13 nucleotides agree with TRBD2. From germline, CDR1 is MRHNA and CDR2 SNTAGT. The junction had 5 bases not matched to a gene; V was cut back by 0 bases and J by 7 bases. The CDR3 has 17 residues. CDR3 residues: CASSDSGLAGEVGELFF. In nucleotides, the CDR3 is TGTGCCAGCAGTGACTCAGGACTAGCGGGAGAGGTCGGGGAGCTGTTTTTT.

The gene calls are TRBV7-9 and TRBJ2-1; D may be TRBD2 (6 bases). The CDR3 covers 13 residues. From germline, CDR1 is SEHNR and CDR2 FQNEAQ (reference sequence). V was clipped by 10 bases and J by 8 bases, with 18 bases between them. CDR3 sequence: CATVAVYIDEQFF. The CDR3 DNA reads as TGTGCCACCGTAGCGGTCTACATAGATGAGCAGTTCTTC.

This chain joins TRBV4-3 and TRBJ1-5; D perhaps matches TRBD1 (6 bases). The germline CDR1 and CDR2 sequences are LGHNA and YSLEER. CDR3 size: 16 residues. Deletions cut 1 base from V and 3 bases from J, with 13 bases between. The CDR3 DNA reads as TGCGCCAGCAGCCAAGGAGCGGGACACAACAATCAGCCCCAGCATTTT. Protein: CASSQGAGHNNQPQHF.

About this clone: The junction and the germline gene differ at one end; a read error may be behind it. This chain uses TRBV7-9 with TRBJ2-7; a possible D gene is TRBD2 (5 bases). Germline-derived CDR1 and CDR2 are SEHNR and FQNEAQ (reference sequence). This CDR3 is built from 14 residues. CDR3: CSSSFIGSPYEQYF. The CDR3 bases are TGTTCCAGCAGCTTTATAGGGAGTCCCTACGAGCAGTACTTC.

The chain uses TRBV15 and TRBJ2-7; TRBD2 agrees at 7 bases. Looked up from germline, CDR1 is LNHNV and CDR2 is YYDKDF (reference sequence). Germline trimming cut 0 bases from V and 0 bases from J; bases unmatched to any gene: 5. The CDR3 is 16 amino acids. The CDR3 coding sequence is TGTGCCACCAGCAGAGATATGGGAGGGTTCTCCTACGAGCAGTACTTC. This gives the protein CATSRDMGGFSYEQYF.

Here the CDR3 reads CSAHQGTEAFF. The DNA of the CDR3 is TGCAGCGCCCACCAGGGCACTGAAGCTTTCTTT. This chain connects TRBV29-1 to TRBJ1-1, with D tentatively TRBD1 (5 bases). The V and J ends lost 7 bases and 4 bases respectively, with 10 bases between them. Germline assignment: CDR1 SQVTM and CDR2 ANQGSEA. This CDR3 is 11 amino acids long.

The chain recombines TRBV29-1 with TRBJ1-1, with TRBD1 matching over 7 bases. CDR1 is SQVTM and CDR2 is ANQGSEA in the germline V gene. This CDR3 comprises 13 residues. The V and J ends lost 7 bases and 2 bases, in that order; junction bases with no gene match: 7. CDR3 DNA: TGCAGCGGGCACCGGGACAGAAACACTGAAGCTTTCTTT. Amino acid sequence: CSGHRDRNTEAFF.

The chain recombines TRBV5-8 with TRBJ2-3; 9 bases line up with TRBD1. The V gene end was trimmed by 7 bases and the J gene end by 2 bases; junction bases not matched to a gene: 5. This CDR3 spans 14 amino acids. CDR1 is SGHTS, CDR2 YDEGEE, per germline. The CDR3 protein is CASAGTGITDTQYF. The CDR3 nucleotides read TGTGCCAGCGCCGGGACAGGGATCACAGATACGCAGTATTTT.

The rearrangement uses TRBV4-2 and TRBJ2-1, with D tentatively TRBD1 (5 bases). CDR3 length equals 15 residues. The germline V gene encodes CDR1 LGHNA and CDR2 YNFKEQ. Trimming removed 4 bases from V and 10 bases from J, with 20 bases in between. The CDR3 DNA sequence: TGTGCCAGCAGCCCATCTAAGGGGCCTCAATTCGAGCAGTTCTTC. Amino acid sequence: CASSPSKGPQFEQFF.

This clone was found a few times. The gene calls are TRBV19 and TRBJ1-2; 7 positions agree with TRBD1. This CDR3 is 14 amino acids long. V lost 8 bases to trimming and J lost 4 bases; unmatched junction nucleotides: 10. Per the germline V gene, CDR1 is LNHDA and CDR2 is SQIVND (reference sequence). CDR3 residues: CASAPRQGGYGYTF. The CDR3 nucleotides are TGTGCCAGTGCCCCCCGACAGGGTGGCTATGGCTACACCTTC.

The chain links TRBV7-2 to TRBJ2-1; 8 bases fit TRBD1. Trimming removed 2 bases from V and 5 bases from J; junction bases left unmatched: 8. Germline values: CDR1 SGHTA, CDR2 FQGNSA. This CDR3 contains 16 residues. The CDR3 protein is CASSLRQGIVHNEQFF. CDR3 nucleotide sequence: TGTGCCAGCAGCTTAAGACAGGGGATAGTACACAATGAGCAGTTCTTC.

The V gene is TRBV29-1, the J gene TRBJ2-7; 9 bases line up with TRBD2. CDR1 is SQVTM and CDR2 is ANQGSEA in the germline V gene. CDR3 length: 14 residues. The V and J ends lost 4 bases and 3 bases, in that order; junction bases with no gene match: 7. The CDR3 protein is CSVGASGTIYEQYF. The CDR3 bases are TGCAGCGTTGGGGCTAGCGGGACCATCTACGAGCAGTACTTC.